These 11 T cell receptor beta chains were all obtained from the same sample, sequenced in a study of OX40 agonist ivuxolimab in advanced cancers. Assay: immunoSEQ multiplex PCR; the TCRdb copy retains only in-frame clones and omits some. The data show some 60,000 clones, roughly nine tenths seen once. Sequenced material: CD4+ or CD8+ T cells sorted from blood, taken in a trial of the OX40 agonist ivuxolimab. Every receptor here comes from an adult with an advanced solid tumor such as melanoma, head and neck, liver or kidney cancer.

V gene TRBV7-3 combines with J gene TRBJ2-3, with TRBD2 matching 11 bases. The CDR3 covers 19 residues. Germline V lookup: CDR1 SGHTA, CDR2 FQGTGA. The V segment lost 1 base and the J segment 3 bases; nucleotides outside the gene matches: 12. The CDR3: CASSLNIGTSGRLTDTQYF. Written as DNA, the CDR3 is TGTGCCAGCAGCTTAAATATAGGGACTAGCGGAAGACTTACAGATACGCAGTATTTT. Filled out from reference TRBV7-3 and TRBJ2-3, the complete variable domain reads GAGVSQTPSNKVTEKGKYVELRCDPISGHTALYWYRQSLGQGPEFLIYFQGTGAADDSGLPNDRFFAVRPEGSVSTLKIQRTERGDSAVYLCASSLNIGTSGRLTDTQYFGPGTRLTVL.

V usage is TRBV28 and J usage is TRBJ2-3, with TRBD2 identical over 10 bases. V dropped 3 bases and J dropped 0; count of bases not matched to a gene: 9. The CDR3 length is 18 residues. The germline gives CDR1 MDHEN, CDR2 SYDVKM. The CDR3 region has the DNA TGTGCCAGCAGTTTCGCCTCCTTAGCGGGAGGCAGCACAGATACGCAGTATTTT. Its translation: CASSFASLAGGSTDTQYF.

This clone was seen once. The rearrangement uses TRBV2 and TRBJ1-3; D is possibly TRBD1 (5 bases). Germline CDR1 and CDR2: SNHLY and FYNNEI. The CDR3 is 15 amino acids. Trimming stripped 4 bases from V and 2 bases from J, with 12 bases between. The CDR3 spells CASSVDSPTGNTIYF. CDR3 in DNA: TGTGCCAGCAGTGTCGACAGTCCCACTGGAAACACCATATATTTT.

This clone was observed a single time. The V call is TRBV11-3, the J call TRBJ2-3, with D possibly TRBD1 on 6 matching bases. This CDR3 is built from 14 residues. Germline CDR1 is SGHNT and CDR2 is YENEEA. V was pared by 5 bases and J by 5 bases, with 14 bases between. DNA for the CDR3: TGTGCCAGCAGCCCATTTCAGGGGCTAGATACGCAGTATTTT. This encodes CASSPFQGLDTQYF.

The rearrangement joins TRBV21-1 to TRBJ2-1; TRBD2, the D gene given by the table, was not confirmed from the DNA. TRBV21-1 corresponds to a pseudogene. The CDR3 totals 14 residues. In nucleotides, the CDR3 is TGTGCCAGCAGCCCTAAGGACTATTACAATGAGCAGTTCTTC. Translation: CASSPKDYYNEQFF.

The rearrangement uses TRBV4-3 and TRBJ2-2; D is undetermined. CDR3 length: 15 amino acids. CDR1 and CDR2 from the germline V gene are LGHNA and YSLEER. The V end was cut by 2 bases, the J end by 5 bases, with 12 bases between. This chain's CDR3 is CASSQNGLRTGELFF. The CDR3 coding sequence is TGCGCCAGCAGCCAAAACGGCCTCAGAACCGGGGAGCTGTTTTTT.

The gene calls are TRBV10-3 and TRBJ2-5, with 7 bases identical to TRBD2. Trimming at V came to 6 bases and at J to 4 bases, leaving 11 bases not matched to a gene. The CDR3 runs to 15 residues. CDR1 is ENHRY and CDR2 is SYGVKD in the germline V gene. CDR3 amino acids: CAIRLGGGEGETQYF. The CDR3 bases are TGTGCCATCAGGCTTGGGGGGGGAGAAGGAGAGACCCAGTACTTC.

The chain has TRBV6-5 and TRBJ2-7; 7 bases map to TRBD1. The V gene's germline CDR1 is MNHEY and CDR2 SVGAGI. J was trimmed by 2 bases and V by 2 bases; bases with no gene match: 9. The CDR3 is made up of 16 amino acids. The CDR3 DNA follows: TGTGCCAGCAGTTACGGCGCAGGGGGATTCACCTACGAGCAGTACTTC. This translates into CASSYGAGGFTYEQYF.

This rearrangement joins TRBV6-5 to TRBJ1-6; no firm D call. V was clipped by 6 bases and J by 5 bases, with 14 bases between them. The CDR3 is 15 amino acids. Looked up from germline, CDR1 is MNHEY and CDR2 is SVGAGI. The CDR3 is CASRAPEGNNSPLHF. DNA of the CDR3: TGTGCCAGCAGGGCACCGGAAGGGAATAATTCACCCCTCCACTTT.

The chain employs TRBV5-8 and TRBJ2-7; D unclear. The CDR3 loop spans 14 amino acids. Germline-derived CDR1 and CDR2 are SGHTS and YDEGEE. V lost 0 bases and J 4 bases, leaving 11 bases between the germline ends. The CDR3: CASSLGAVLYEQYF. The CDR3 DNA is TGTGCCAGCAGCTTGGGGGCGGTTTTGTACGAGCAGTACTTC.

The chain is built from TRBV14 and TRBJ1-2; 8 nucleotides match TRBD1. The trim removed 4 bases at V and 4 bases at J, leaving 8 bases unmatched. Germline CDR1 SGHDN, CDR2 FVKESK. This CDR3 has 15 residues. DNA of the CDR3: TGTGCCAGCAGCCCATTGACAGGGGAAGGCTATGGCTACACCTTC. Translating it yields CASSPLTGEGYGYTF.